The sequence of this T cell receptor beta chain was determined in a study of OX40 agonist ivuxolimab in advanced cancers. Across the whole study: Patient treatment consisted of intravenous ivuxolimab administration every 2 weeks at 0.01 to 10 mg/kg. Each dose-escalation patient presented with hepatocellular carcinoma, melanoma, renal cell or head and neck cancer. Of the participants, under 50% had some prior anti-PD-1, anti-PD-L1 or anti-CTLA-4 therapy, which was allowed.

V trimming: 7 bases; J trimming: 5 bases; junction bases outside the gene matches: 9. Germline V lookup: CDR1 MNHEY, CDR2 SVGAGI. The CDR3 spans 14 residues. Sequencing was performed with immunoSEQ multiplex PCR; in TCRdb, only in-frame clones are kept and a portion is missing. Among tens of thousands of clones listed, 87% were seen once. Sequences were derived from CD4+ or CD8+ T cells sorted from blood, sampled in a trial of the OX40 agonist ivuxolimab. The V gene is TRBV6-5, the J gene TRBJ1-1, with 8 bases fitting TRBD1. This clonotype was sampled from an adult with an advanced solid tumor such as melanoma, head and neck, liver or kidney cancer. CDR3 nucleotide sequence: TGTGCCAGCACCAAGCTCGGACAGGGAACTGAAGCTTTCTTT. It yields the protein CASTKLGQGTEAFF.